The 27 T cell receptor beta chains presented below share a single source sample, sequenced in a study of cytomegalovirus exposure and HLA in healthy donors. Use of 60 Vbeta and 13 Jbeta primers characterized the PCR. Repertoires were generated with immunoSEQ multiplex PCR, while TCRdb's copy carries only in-frame clones and drops some. The sample consists of roughly 150,000 clones, about 70% of them appearing once. Sequenced material: PBMCs. The source is a man aged 30 to 45 in good health and CMV-seropositive.

The V and J genes are TRBV6-5 and TRBJ1-2; TRBD1 matches 9 bases. The CDR3 is 13 residues long. Germline V gene sequence: CDR1 MNHEY, CDR2 SVGAGI. V was pared by 6 bases and J by 5 bases, with 4 bases of the junction left unmatched. CDR3: CASRPGQGYGYTF. DNA for the CDR3: TGTGCCAGCAGACCAGGACAGGGGTATGGCTACACCTTC.

V gene TRBV5-1 combines with J gene TRBJ1-2; a possible D gene is TRBD1 (6 bases). Germline V gives CDR1 SGHRS, CDR2 YFSETQ. The CDR3 covers 14 residues. Trimming shortened V by 1 base and J by 7 bases, and 14 bases separated the two germline ends. The CDR3 DNA reads as TGCGCCAGCAGCTTGCCGGCTCAAGGGGGTGGCTACACCTTC. It codes for CASSLPAQGGGYTF. The complete variable domain, with remaining parts taken from reference TRBV5-1 and TRBJ1-2, reads KAGVTQTPRYLIKTRGQQVTLSCSPISGHRSVSWYQQTPGQGLQFLFEYFSETQRNKGNFPGRFSGRQFSNSRSEMNVSTLELGDSALYLCASSLPAQGGGYTFGSGTRLTVV.

V gene TRBV9 combines with J gene TRBJ2-5; 7 bases are shared with TRBD2. The CDR3 extends over 14 amino acids. The J segment lost 4 bases and the V segment lost 0 bases, leaving 3 bases of the junction unmatched. Germline V gene sequence: CDR1 SGDLS, CDR2 YYNGEE. CDR3 loop: CASSVAGEGETQYF. CDR3 nucleotide sequence: TGTGCCAGCAGCGTAGCCGGGGAGGGAGAGACCCAGTACTTC.

This clone was observed a few times. The chain recombines TRBV6-5 with TRBJ1-5; D is unclear. The CDR3 is 13 residues long. Germline V gene sequence: CDR1 MNHEY, CDR2 SVGAGI. With 7 bases removed from V and 4 bases from J, the gap between germline ends came to 11 bases. CDR3 sequence reads: CASKYRSNQPQHF. The CDR3 DNA reads TGTGCCAGCAAATACAGATCTAATCAGCCCCAGCATTTT.

This clone was detected a few times. This sample also contains other DNA sequences that code for the same CDR3. This chain uses TRBV4-1 with TRBJ2-3, with 10 bases matching TRBD2. Germline V CDR1 and CDR2: MGHRA, YSYEKL. V shed 0 bases and J 1 base; nucleotides not matched to a gene: 1. The CDR3 spans 16 residues. The CDR3 DNA is TGCGCCAGCAGCCAAGATCTAGCGGGAGGCACAGATACGCAGTATTTT. This translates into CASSQDLAGGTDTQYF.

The chain recombines TRBV6-4 with TRBJ2-3, with D possibly matching TRBD1 (6 bases). Germline V gives CDR1 MRHNA, CDR2 SNTAGT. V dropped 4 bases and J dropped 1 base, with 9 bases sitting between them. The CDR3 loop spans 14 amino acids. The CDR3 region has the DNA TGTGCCAGCAGTGGGGCAGGGGGCACAGATACGCAGTATTTT. Its translation is CASSGAGGTDTQYF.

This chain links TRBV5-1 with TRBJ2-5; 9 positions match TRBD1. The better agreement between TRBJ2-7 and the DNA end casts doubt on the J call. CDR1 and CDR2 (germline): SGHRS, YFSETQ. The CDR3 totals 17 residues. The chain's CDR3 is CASSFFPPGQGTYEQYF. For the CDR3, the DNA is TGCGCCAGCAGCTTTTTCCCCCCCGGACAGGGGACCTACGAGCAGTACTTC.

Notes on this clone: The conserved phenylalanine or tryptophan normally closing the CDR3 is absent here, so this likely arose from a read error. The chain has TRBV5-1 and TRBJ1-2; tentative D call: TRBD1 (5 bases). Germline CDR1 and CDR2: SGHRS and YFSETQ. The CDR3 runs to 13 residues. The V and J ends lost 4 bases and 6 bases respectively, with 13 bases between them. The CDR3 loop is CASSLREIDGYTL. In DNA form, the CDR3 reads TGCGCCAGCAGCCTCAGGGAAATCGATGGCTACACCCTC.

The chain is built from TRBV5-1 and TRBJ1-3; 7 positions agree with TRBD1. The ends lost 0 bases at V and 9 bases at J; junction bases unmatched: 15. This CDR3 is built from 17 residues. CDR1 is SGHRS, CDR2 YFSETQ, per germline. The CDR3: CASSLGGQPGLEGTIYF. CDR3 sequence (DNA): TGCGCCAGCAGCTTGGGGGGACAGCCTGGGCTGGAAGGCACCATATATTTT. The entire variable domain, with the rest obtained from reference TRBV5-1 and TRBJ1-3, is as follows: KAGVTQTPRYLIKTRGQQVTLSCSPISGHRSVSWYQQTPGQGLQFLFEYFSETQRNKGNFPGRFSGRQFSNSRSEMNVSTLELGDSALYLCASSLGGQPGLEGTIYFGEGSWLTVV.

CDR3 bases: TGCGCCAGCAGCTCACAGGACAATGAGCAGTTCTTC. This sequence encodes CASSSQDNEQFF. This chain connects TRBV5-1 to TRBJ2-1; perhaps TRBD1 as D (5 bases). The germline V and J ends were trimmed by 3 bases and 5 bases, with 6 bases remaining between them. Germline V gene sequence: CDR1 SGHRS, CDR2 YFSETQ. The CDR3 is 12 amino acids.

This clone was seen more than once but under ten times. The chain recombines TRBV7-9 with TRBJ2-1; TRBD1 aligns across 10 bases. Germline CDR1 is SEHNR and CDR2 is FQNEAQ (reference sequence). Trimming at V came to 8 bases and at J to 9 bases, leaving 7 bases not matched to a gene. The CDR3 spans 13 residues. CDR3 nucleotide sequence: TGTGCCAGCTCTGGGACAGGGGTTCCTGAGCAGTTCTTC. This sequence encodes CASSGTGVPEQFF.

This chain links TRBV5-8 with TRBJ1-1; maybe TRBD1 (5 bases). Germline CDR1 SGHTS, CDR2 YDEGEE. V lost 0 bases and J 4 bases, leaving 13 bases between the germline ends. The CDR3 has 15 amino acids. CDR3 bases: TGTGCCAGCAGCTTGGCGGCGGGGGAGGTCACTGAAGCTTTCTTT. It is translated as CASSLAAGEVTEAFF.

V usage is TRBV5-4 and J usage is TRBJ2-7; 9 bases align to TRBD2. The germline V gene encodes CDR1 SGHNT and CDR2 YYREEE (reference sequence). With V trimmed by 4 bases and J by 6 bases, 11 bases remained unmatched. The CDR3 length is 15 residues. DNA of the CDR3: TGTGCCAGCAGCCCGGACAGCGGGAGGCACAGCGAGCAGTACTTC. Its protein is CASSPDSGRHSEQYF.

The chain uses TRBV28 and TRBJ2-7; 9 nucleotides line up with TRBD2. The germline V gene has CDR1 MDHEN and CDR2 SYDVKM. The V gene end was trimmed by 3 bases and the J gene end by 2 bases; junction bases not matched to a gene: 5. The CDR3 sequence is 15 residues long. The CDR3 sequence is CASSFLREGTYEQYF. As DNA, the CDR3 is TGTGCCAGCAGTTTTTTGCGGGAGGGGACCTACGAGCAGTACTTC.

Only one count was recorded for this clone. J is TRBJ1-5 and V is TRBV19; 9 bases agree with TRBD1. The CDR3 contains 17 residues. Per germline, CDR1 LNHDA and CDR2 SQIVND (reference sequence). Trimming took 5 bases from V and 1 from J; bases not matched to a gene: 9. The CDR3 is CASSLGTGWRSNQPQHF. The CDR3 nucleotides read TGTGCCAGTAGTCTCGGGACAGGGTGGAGGAGCAATCAGCCCCAGCATTTT.

The rearrangement joins TRBV10-3 to TRBJ1-1; 9 bases are a match to TRBD1. The J segment lost 2 bases and the V segment lost 0 bases, leaving 1 base of the junction unmatched. The CDR3 has 15 amino acids. Germline V gene lookup returns CDR1 ENHRY and CDR2 SYGVKD. The chain's CDR3 is CAISESTGGNTEAFF. CDR3 sequence (DNA): TGTGCCATCAGTGAGTCCACAGGGGGCAACACTGAAGCTTTCTTT.

The V call is TRBV10-1, the J call TRBJ1-1; 7 bases are shared with TRBD1. This CDR3 region has 14 residues. The V gene's germline CDR1 is WNHNN and CDR2 SYGVQD (reference sequence). V gave up 5 bases and J gave up 5 bases; unmatched junction bases: 8. CDR3 nucleotide sequence: TGCGCCAGCAGTCCTGACAGGGAGGCAACTGAAGCTTTCTTT. Its translation is CASSPDREATEAFF.

The rearrangement joins TRBV6-5 to TRBJ2-1; D is uncertain. Germline values: CDR1 MNHEY, CDR2 SVGAGI. The CDR3 is 14 amino acids. The V and J ends lost 8 bases and 0 bases respectively, with 11 bases between them. CDR3 amino acids: CASQQLSSYNEQFF. The CDR3 DNA sequence: TGTGCCAGCCAACAGCTCAGCTCCTACAATGAGCAGTTCTTC.

This chain uses TRBV6-1 with TRBJ1-1, with 7 bases identical to TRBD1. In germline, CDR1 is MNHNS, CDR2 SASEGT. The V and J ends lost 6 bases and 1 base, in that order; junction bases with no gene match: 5. This CDR3 is 14 amino acids long. This CDR3 is CASRLGDRNTEAFF. CDR3 DNA sequence: TGTGCCAGCAGATTAGGGGACAGGAACACTGAAGCTTTCTTT.

The chain uses TRBV11-3 and TRBJ2-2; 9 bases are shared with TRBD2. V dropped 5 bases and J dropped 0; count of bases not matched to a gene: 4. CDR1 is SGHNT and CDR2 is YENEEA in the germline V gene. The CDR3 loop spans 16 amino acids. CDR3 sequence (DNA): TGTGCCAGCAGCCCCAGGACTAGCGCGAACACCGGGGAGCTGTTTTTT. Residues: CASSPRTSANTGELFF.

V usage is TRBV7-9 and J usage is TRBJ1-2; D might be TRBD1 (5 bases). Trimming pared 0 bases from V and 4 bases from J, leaving 15 bases between. The length of the CDR3 is 16 residues. Germline assignment: CDR1 SEHNR and CDR2 FQNEAQ (reference sequence). Here the CDR3 reads CASSLAEVDTSYGYTF. The CDR3 nucleotides read TGTGCCAGCAGCTTAGCCGAGGTGGACACCAGCTATGGCTACACCTTC.

Only a few counts were recorded for this clone. CDR3 residues: CASSLEASGIYNEQFF. As DNA, the CDR3 is TGTGCCAGCAGCTTGGAAGCTAGCGGTATTTACAATGAGCAGTTCTTC. The chain joins TRBV5-4 to TRBJ2-1, with 7 bases lining up with TRBD2. This CDR3 is built from 16 residues. V shed 0 bases, J shed 4 bases, and the junction held 7 bases outside the gene matches. The V gene's germline CDR1 is SGHNT and CDR2 YYREEE (reference sequence).

The CDR3 protein is CASRPLQGYGYTF. The CDR3 DNA is TGTGCCAGTAGACCACTTCAGGGCTATGGCTACACCTTC. V and J are TRBV19 and TRBJ1-2; possibly TRBD1 for D (5 bases). CDR3 length: 13 residues. Germline lookup yields CDR1 LNHDA and CDR2 SQIVND (reference sequence). The V gene lost 6 bases and the J gene lost 4 bases, with 12 bases spanning the gap. The full variable domain, rest sourced from reference TRBV19 and TRBJ1-2, is DGGITQSPKYLFRKEGQNVTLSCEQNLNHDAMYWYRQDPGQGLRLIYYSQIVNDFQKGDIAEGYSVSREKKESFPLTVTSAQKNPTAFYLCASRPLQGYGYTFGSGTRLTVV.

The gene calls are TRBV7-2 and TRBJ2-5; 10 nucleotides align to TRBD2. J lost 13 bases, V lost 1 base, and 12 bases had no gene match. Germline V gene lookup returns CDR1 SGHTA and CDR2 FQGNSA. The length of the CDR3 is 15 residues. CDR3: CASSLDVSSGRVGYF. The CDR3, as DNA: TGTGCCAGCAGCTTAGATGTGTCTAGCGGGAGAGTTGGGTACTTC. The variable domain in full, with the rest retrieved from reference TRBV7-2 and TRBJ2-5, is GAGVSQSPSNKVTEKGKDVELRCDPISGHTALYWYRQSLGQGLEFLIYFQGNSAPDKSGLPSDRFSAERTGGSVSTLTIQRTQQEDSAVYLCASSLDVSSGRVGYFGPGTRLLVL.

This chain uses TRBV27 with TRBJ2-1, with a weak D call TRBD2 (6 bases). The germline gives CDR1 MNHEY, CDR2 SMNVEV (reference sequence). Trimming left V 3 bases short and J 6 bases short, with 15 bases between. This CDR3 comprises 15 residues. As DNA, the CDR3 is TGTGCCAGCAGTTTGGGCGGGAATCCCTTCAATGAGCAGTTCTTC. It translates to CASSLGGNPFNEQFF.

This clone appeared a few times. This chain connects TRBV30 to TRBJ2-1; 9 bases are shared with TRBD2. CDR3 length: 15 amino acids. V lost 3 bases, J lost 5 bases, and 8 bases stayed unmatched. Germline CDR1 is GTSNPN and CDR2 is SVGIG (reference sequence). The CDR3, as DNA: TGTGCCTGGAGGGAGGGACTAGCCTTCGACAATGAGCAGTTCTTC. Residues: CAWREGLAFDNEQFF. The full variable domain, completed using reference TRBV30 and TRBJ2-1, is SQTIHQWPATLVQPVGSPLSLECTVEGTSNPNLYWYRQAAGRGLQLLFYSVGIGQISSEVPQNLSASRPQDRQFILSSKKLLLSDSGFYLCAWREGLAFDNEQFFGPGTRLTVL.

The chain is built from TRBV6-5 and TRBJ1-2; D is ambiguous. This CDR3 region has 14 residues. Between the trimmed V and J ends, which lost 0 bases and 5 bases, there was a span of 10 bases. CDR1 and CDR2 (germline): MNHEY, SVGAGI. The CDR3 protein is CASSYSREGYGYTF. The DNA of the CDR3 is TGTGCCAGCAGTTACTCGAGGGAGGGATATGGCTACACCTTC.